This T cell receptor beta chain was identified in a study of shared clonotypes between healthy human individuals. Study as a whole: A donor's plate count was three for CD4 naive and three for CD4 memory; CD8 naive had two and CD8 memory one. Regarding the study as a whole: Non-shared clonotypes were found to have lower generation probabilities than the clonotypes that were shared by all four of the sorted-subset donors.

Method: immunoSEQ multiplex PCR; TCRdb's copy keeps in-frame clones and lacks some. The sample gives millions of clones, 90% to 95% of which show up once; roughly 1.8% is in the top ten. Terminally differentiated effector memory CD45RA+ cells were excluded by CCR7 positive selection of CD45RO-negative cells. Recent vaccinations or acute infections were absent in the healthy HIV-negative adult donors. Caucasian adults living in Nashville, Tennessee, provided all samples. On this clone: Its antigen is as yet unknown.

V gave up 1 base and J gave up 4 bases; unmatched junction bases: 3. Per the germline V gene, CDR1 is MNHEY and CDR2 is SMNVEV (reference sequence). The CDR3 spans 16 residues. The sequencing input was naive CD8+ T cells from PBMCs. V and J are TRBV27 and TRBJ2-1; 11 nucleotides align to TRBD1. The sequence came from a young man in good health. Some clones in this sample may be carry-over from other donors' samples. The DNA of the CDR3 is TGTGCCAGCAGTTTATTGGGGACAGGGGGATACAATGAGCAGTTCTTC. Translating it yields CASSLLGTGGYNEQFF.